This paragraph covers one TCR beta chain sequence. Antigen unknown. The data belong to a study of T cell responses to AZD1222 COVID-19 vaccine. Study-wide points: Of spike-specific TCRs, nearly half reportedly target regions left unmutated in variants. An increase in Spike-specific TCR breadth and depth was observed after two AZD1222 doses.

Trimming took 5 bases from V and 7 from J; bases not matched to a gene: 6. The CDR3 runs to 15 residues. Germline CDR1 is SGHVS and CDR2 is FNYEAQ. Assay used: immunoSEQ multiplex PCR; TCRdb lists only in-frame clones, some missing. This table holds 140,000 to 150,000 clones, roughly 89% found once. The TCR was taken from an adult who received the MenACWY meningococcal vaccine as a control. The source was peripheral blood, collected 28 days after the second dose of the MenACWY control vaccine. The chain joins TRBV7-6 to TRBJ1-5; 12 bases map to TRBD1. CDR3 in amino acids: CASSPGQGAEQPQHF. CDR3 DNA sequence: TGTGCCAGCAGCCCGGGACAGGGGGCCGAACAGCCCCAGCATTTT.